The rows below give T cell receptor beta chains drawn from one sample of a study of CD8 T cells in Susac syndrome. One entry per CDR3 protein, called by TCRdb with MiXCR from the immunoSEQ multiplex PCR reads. In the table there are 85,000 to 90,000 distinct CDR3 sequences, just under 95% of which are singletons. Material for sequencing was CD8+ T cells from PBMCs. All receptors derive from a human donor in good health. Each CDR3 is given with its conserved first and last residue. The order of the fields is D gene, J gene, clone size, V gene, CDR3 protein, CDR3 DNA. D genes are given only for firm matches. Size values are once, few and many counts, or a class for expanded clones, and some rows have none.

NA | TRBJ1-1 | NA | TRBV29-1 | CSAWRAPEAFF | TGCAGCGCTTGGAGGGCCCCTGAAGCTTTCTTT
TRBD1 | TRBJ1-5 | NA | TRBV7-2 | CASSAVTGGFQPQHF | TGTGCCAGCAGCGCCGTGACAGGGGGCTTTCAGCCCCAGCATTTT
NA | TRBJ2-1 | NA | TRBV5-1 | CASSLDRSNNEQFF | TGCGCCAGCAGCTTGGACAGATCCAACAATGAGCAGTTCTTC
NA | TRBJ2-6 | NA | TRBV9 | CASSVALAGANVLTF | TGTGCCAGCAGCGTAGCCCTCGCTGGGGCCAACGTCCTGACTTTC
NA | TRBJ1-6 | NA | TRBV7-3 | CASSLSGIPYNSPLHF | TGTGCCAGCAGCTTATCCGGGATCCCCTATAATTCACCCCTCCACTTT
NA | TRBJ2-2 | NA | TRBV9 | CASSGSRGTNTGELFF | TGTGCCAGCAGCGGGTCACGGGGCACGAACACCGGGGAGCTGTTTTTT
NA | TRBJ2-7 | NA | TRBV15 | CATSRDTRAHEQYF | TGTGCCACCAGCAGAGATACGCGGGCCCACGAGCAGTACTTC
NA | TRBJ1-2 | NA | TRBV7-6 | CASSGIQGYGYTF | TGTGCCAGCAGCGGAATACAGGGCTATGGCTACACCTTC
NA | TRBJ2-3 | NA | TRBV27 | CASSLRVGDTQYF | TGTGCCAGCAGTTTAAGGGTAGGGGATACGCAGTATTTT
NA | TRBJ2-2 | NA | TRBV4-2 | CASSQGGEAGELFF | TGTGCCAGCAGCCAAGGGGGGGAGGCCGGGGAGCTGTTTTTT
TRBD2 | TRBJ2-1 | once | TRBV27 | CASSLGLAADEQFF | TGTGCCAGCAGTTTAGGGCTAGCGGCCGATGAGCAGTTCTTC
TRBD2 | TRBJ2-7 | NA | TRBV19 | CASSRGGPFSEQYF | TGTGCCAGTAGTCGCGGGGGACCCTTTTCGGAGCAGTACTTC
NA | TRBJ2-5 | once | TRBV5-4 | CASSSDRKETQYF | TGTGCCAGCAGCTCGGACAGAAAAGAGACCCAGTACTTC
NA | TRBJ2-7 | NA | TRBV6-5 | CASSYEVGHTYEQYF | TGTGCCAGCAGTTACGAGGTGGGACACACCTACGAGCAGTACTTC
NA | TRBJ2-1 | NA | TRBV3-1 | CASSQDGYPYNEQFF | TGTGCCAGCAGCCAAGACGGTTATCCCTACAATGAGCAGTTCTTC
NA | TRBJ1-2 | NA | TRBV29-1 | CSVGAGANYGYTF | TGCAGCGTTGGGGCAGGCGCTAACTATGGCTACACCTTC
NA | TRBJ2-3 | NA | TRBV12-3/TRBV12-4 | CASNEGDTQYF | TGTGCCAGCAACGAGGGGGATACGCAGTATTTT
NA | TRBJ1-2 | NA | TRBV2 | CASSELSGPLYGYTF | TGTGCCAGCAGTGAGTTGTCAGGTCCCCTCTATGGCTACACCTTC
NA | TRBJ2-7 | few | TRBV6-5 | CASSSRYSYEQYF | TGTGCCAGCAGTTCCAGGTACTCCTACGAGCAGTACTTC
TRBD1 | TRBJ2-5 | NA | TRBV5-1 | CASSPDRVRLGQETQYF | TGCGCCAGCAGCCCGGACAGGGTTCGTTTAGGACAAGAGACCCAGTACTTC
NA | TRBJ1-1 | NA | TRBV4-1 | CASSQVNAGGTEAFF | TGCGCCAGCAGCCAAGTAAATGCGGGAGGCACTGAAGCTTTCTTT
NA | TRBJ1-2 | NA | TRBV27 | CASSFTYQGRDGYTF | TGTGCCAGCAGTTTTACGTACCAGGGAAGAGATGGCTACACCTTC
TRBD2 | TRBJ2-1 | NA | TRBV12-3/TRBV12-4 | CASSPSGSSYNEQFF | TGTGCCAGCAGTCCTAGCGGTAGCTCCTACAATGAGCAGTTCTTC
NA | TRBJ2-7 | few | TRBV2 | CASSEGTSYEQYF | TGTGCCAGCAGTGAGGGAACTAGCTACGAGCAGTACTTC
TRBD1 | TRBJ2-3 | once | TRBV4-2 | CASSLQGQGLDTQYF | TGTGCCAGCAGCCTACAGGGACAGGGATTAGATACGCAGTATTTT
TRBD1 | TRBJ1-2 | NA | TRBV12-3/TRBV12-4 | CASSDRGDYGYTF | TGTGCCAGCAGTGACAGGGGCGACTATGGCTACACCTTC
TRBD1 | TRBJ2-6 | NA | TRBV29-1 | CSVTGGSGANVLTF | TGCAGCGTGACAGGGGGCTCTGGGGCCAACGTCCTGACTTTC
NA | TRBJ1-1 | NA | TRBV6-7 | CASSYSTGDTEAFF | TGTGCCAGCAGTTACTCGACGGGGGACACTGAAGCTTTCTTT
NA | TRBJ2-4 | once | TRBV13 | CASSSGHLAKNIQYF | TGTGCCAGCAGCTCGGGACATCTAGCCAAAAACATTCAGTACTTC
NA | TRBJ2-1 | NA | TRBV3-1 | CASSQVGGGIYNEQFF | TGTGCCAGCAGCCAAGTGGGTGGGGGCATTTACAATGAGCAGTTCTTC
NA | TRBJ2-7 | NA | TRBV27 | CASSILQGKVGEQYF | TGTGCCAGCAGCATTCTTCAGGGGAAAGTCGGCGAGCAGTACTTC
TRBD1 | TRBJ1-5 | NA | TRBV12-3/TRBV12-4 | CASRPTGGNQPQHF | TGTGCCAGCAGACCTACAGGGGGCAACCAGCCCCAGCATTTT
NA | TRBJ1-1 | NA | TRBV7-9 | CASSSGGGNTEAFF | TGTGCCAGCAGCTCCGGGGGGGGGAACACTGAAGCTTTCTTT
NA | TRBJ2-7 | NA | TRBV6-5 | CASSLQGFTYEQYF | TGTGCCAGCAGCTTACAGGGATTCACCTACGAGCAGTACTTC
NA | TRBJ2-3 | NA | TRBV6-5 | CASSYSSLRTDTQYF | TGTGCCAGCAGTTACTCGAGTTTGAGGACAGATACGCAGTATTTT
NA | TRBJ1-6 | NA | TRBV7-9 | CASSSTLSWGNSPLHF | TGTGCCAGCAGCTCCACCCTCTCTTGGGGGAATTCACCCCTCCACTTT
TRBD1 | TRBJ1-2 | once | TRBV3-1 | CASSRATGGSYGYTF | TGTGCCAGCAGCCGAGCAACAGGGGGCAGCTATGGCTACACCTTC
NA | TRBJ2-7 | NA | TRBV20-1 | CSARGQLVSYEQYF | TGCAGTGCGCGGGGACAGCTAGTCTCCTACGAGCAGTACTTC
NA | TRBJ2-7 | NA | TRBV29-1 | CSFTGSSYEQYF | TGCAGCTTTACAGGCTCCAGCTACGAGCAGTACTTC
TRBD1 | TRBJ2-7 | NA | TRBV6-6 | CASSYPDRVEQYF | TGTGCCAGCAGTTACCCAGACAGGGTCGAGCAGTACTTC
NA | TRBJ1-5 | NA | TRBV23-1 | CASSHLSIDQPQHF | TGCGCCAGCAGTCACCTCAGCATCGATCAGCCCCAGCATTTT
NA | TRBJ1-1 | NA | TRBV6-5 | CASSYRSEAFF | TGTGCCAGCAGTTACCGGTCCGAAGCTTTCTTT
TRBD1 | TRBJ2-7 | NA | TRBV5-1 | CASSLAQGLSYEQYF | TGCGCCAGCAGCTTGGCACAGGGGCTCTCCTACGAGCAGTACTTC
TRBD1 | TRBJ1-6 | NA | TRBV6-6 | CASSYSQGGNSPLHF | TGTGCCAGCAGTTACTCACAGGGGGGAAATTCACCCCTCCACTTT
NA | TRBJ1-4 | NA | TRBV19 | CASSTVRDTYEKLFF | TGTGCCAGTAGTACAGTCCGGGACACCTATGAAAAACTGTTTTTT
NA | TRBJ2-3 | NA | TRBV6-4 | CASSEVGGGGTDTQYF | TGTGCCAGCAGTGAGGTCGGCGGAGGGGGCACAGATACGCAGTATTTT
NA | TRBJ1-1 | NA | TRBV3-1 | CASSQDRARVLASEAFF | TGTGCCAGCAGCCAAGATAGAGCGAGGGTATTGGCCTCTGAAGCTTTCTTT
NA | TRBJ2-7 | NA | TRBV5-1 | CASSWGRTYEQYF | TGCGCCAGCAGCTGGGGCAGGACCTACGAGCAGTACTTC
TRBD1 | TRBJ2-7 | NA | TRBV4-2 | CASSYGTAGEQYF | TGTGCCAGCAGCTATGGGACAGCAGGCGAGCAGTACTTC
NA | TRBJ2-5 | NA | TRBV12-5 | CASGLVDHHGETQYF | TGTGCTAGTGGTTTGGTAGACCACCATGGGGAGACCCAGTACTTC
NA | TRBJ2-3 | NA | TRBV13 | CASSPRDGGPDTQYF | TGTGCCAGCAGCCCGCGGGACGGGGGGCCAGATACGCAGTATTTT
NA | TRBJ1-1 | NA | TRBV13 | CASSSDSGTEAFF | TGTGCCAGCAGCTCAGACAGTGGCACTGAAGCTTTCTTT
NA | TRBJ1-2 | once | TRBV5-6 | CASSLSHGYTF | TGTGCCAGCAGCTTATCCCATGGCTACACCTTC
NA | TRBJ2-4 | NA | TRBV19 | CASSISALTAPKNIQYF | NA
TRBD1 | TRBJ1-4 | NA | TRBV9 | CASSHSGTGLEKLFF | TGTGCCAGCAGCCATTCCGGGACAGGGCTTGAAAAACTGTTTTTT
TRBD2 | TRBJ2-1 | NA | TRBV2 | CASTQRGESNEQFF | TGTGCCAGCACCCAGCGGGGGGAGAGTAATGAGCAGTTCTTC
NA | TRBJ2-5 | NA | TRBV6-6 | CASSYSGAELQETQYF | TGTGCCAGCAGTTACTCCGGAGCGGAGCTCCAAGAGACCCAGTACTTC
TRBD1 | TRBJ1-5 | NA | TRBV19 | CASSIGTGGAENSNQPQHF | TGTGCCAGTAGTATTGGGACAGGGGGCGCAGAGAATAGCAATCAGCCCCAGCATTTT
TRBD2 | TRBJ2-7 | NA | TRBV4-1 | CASSQVTGTTYEQYF | TGCGCCAGCAGCCAAGTAACGGGGACTACCTACGAGCAGTACTTC